The 5 T cell receptor beta chains presented below share a single source sample, sequenced in a study of blood T cells in healthy people across ages. Primers used in a second PCR of roughly 6 to 12 cycles were a sample-barcoded 5' primer and a J-beta primer mix. TCRdb re-called the 5' RACE reads with MiXCR, one entry per CDR3 protein. The table records fewer than 2,000,000 distinct CDR3 sequences, roughly 32% of them present only once. The specimen sequenced was blood. The receptors shown here come from a woman aged 25 to 45 in good health.

In its sample, this clonotype was seen a few times. The V gene is TRBV28, the J gene TRBJ1-1; no clear D gene. There are 10 residues in the CDR3. CDR1 is MDHEN and CDR2 is SYDVKM in the germline V gene. V was cut by 6 bases and J by 7 bases, with 6 bases left in between. CDR3 sequence: CASSSREAFF. DNA for the CDR3: TGTGCCAGCAGCAGCCGTGAAGCTTTCTTT.

Only a few counts were recorded for this clonotype. The chain recombines TRBV28 with TRBJ2-1; D gene ambiguous. CDR1 MDHEN and CDR2 SYDVKM come from the germline V gene. Trimming cost V 7 bases and J 6 bases, with 10 bases left between them. CDR3 length equals 12 residues. In DNA form, the CDR3 reads TGTGCCAGCACCACCTCTAGCAATGAGCAGTTCTTC. This codes for CASTTSSNEQFF.

This clonotype was counted between two and nine times. The V call is TRBV7-6, the J call TRBJ2-3; TRBD1 agrees at 8 bases. V lost 2 bases and J lost 2; bases outside the gene matches: 9. The CDR3 has 17 residues. Germline loops: CDR1 SGHVS, CDR2 FNYEAQ. The CDR3 is CASSLWDQGAPTDTQYF. The CDR3 DNA is TGTGCCAGCAGCTTATGGGATCAGGGGGCCCCCACAGATACGCAGTATTTT.

This chain uses TRBV27 with TRBJ2-3; D perhaps matches TRBD2 (5 bases). There are 15 residues in the CDR3. Between the trimmed V and J ends, which lost 6 bases and 2 bases, there was a span of 15 bases. CDR1 is MNHEY and CDR2 is SMNVEV in the germline V gene (reference sequence). As DNA, the CDR3 is TGTGCCAGCAGCCTTCCGGCTAGCAACACAGATACGCAGTATTTT. Encoded protein: CASSLPASNTDTQYF.

This clonotype was detected only a few times. The chain employs TRBV30 and TRBJ2-3; 10 bases fit TRBD1. With 3 bases clipped from V and 0 bases from J, the junction kept 0 bases outside the gene matches. The CDR3 loop spans 14 amino acids. Germline-derived CDR1 and CDR2 are GTSNPN and SVGIG (reference sequence). DNA of the CDR3: TGTGCCTGGAGGACAGGGGGCAGCACAGATACGCAGTATTTT. Its protein product is CAWRTGGSTDTQYF. The variable domain in full, completed from reference TRBV30 and TRBJ2-3, reads SQTIHQWPATLVQPVGSPLSLECTVEGTSNPNLYWYRQAAGRGLQLLFYSVGIGQISSEVPQNLSASRPQDRQFILSSKKLLLSDSGFYLCAWRTGGSTDTQYFGPGTRLTVL.